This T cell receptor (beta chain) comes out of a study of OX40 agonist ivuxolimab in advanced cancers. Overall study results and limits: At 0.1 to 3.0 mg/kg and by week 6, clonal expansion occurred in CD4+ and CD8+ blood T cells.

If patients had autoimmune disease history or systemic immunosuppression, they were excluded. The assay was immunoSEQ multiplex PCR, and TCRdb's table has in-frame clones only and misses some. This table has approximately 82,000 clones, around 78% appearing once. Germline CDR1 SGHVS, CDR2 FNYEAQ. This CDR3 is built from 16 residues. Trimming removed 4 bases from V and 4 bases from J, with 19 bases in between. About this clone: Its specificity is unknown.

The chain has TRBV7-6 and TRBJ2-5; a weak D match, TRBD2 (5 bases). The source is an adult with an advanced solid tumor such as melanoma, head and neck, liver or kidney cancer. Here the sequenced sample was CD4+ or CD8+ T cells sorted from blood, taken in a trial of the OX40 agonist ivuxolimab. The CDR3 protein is CASSYTRFGVPETQYF. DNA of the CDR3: TGTGCCAGCAGCTACACGAGGTTCGGGGTTCCAGAGACCCAGTACTTC.